One TCR beta chain is described in this entry. The antigen is undetermined. The record originates from a study of cytomegalovirus exposure and HLA in healthy donors. 13 Jbeta primers and 60 Vbeta primers were used for the PCR. Using immunoSEQ multiplex PCR, the repertoire was profiled, and TCRdb retains in-frame clones only, with some absent. Here the sample spans some 150,000 clones, 75% to 80% being singletons. Whole-study findings and limits: It was reported in a later analysis that an Asian-associated ancestry cluster showed fewer N-insertions than the approximately 670-donor mean. For most TCR beta V segments, an earlier analysis put the productive rate at about 87% or about 30% of the time. Associated with cytomegalovirus, according to the listing, were 150 to 200 TCR beta chains. Most TCR sequences were seen very rarely across donors, but some public TCRs occurred in many.

The TCR sequence derives from a male donor in good health and CMV-seronegative. The sequencing input was PBMCs.

DNA of the CDR3: TGTGCCAGCAGCCCCCCGGGACTAGAAACCAAAAACATTCAGTACTTC. Protein sequence: CASSPPGLETKNIQYF. V and J are TRBV7-2 and TRBJ2-4, with 8 bases that match TRBD2. The CDR3 sequence is 16 residues long. V lost 5 bases, J lost 2 bases, and 8 bases stayed unmatched. The germline V gene encodes CDR1 SGHTA and CDR2 FQGNSA.